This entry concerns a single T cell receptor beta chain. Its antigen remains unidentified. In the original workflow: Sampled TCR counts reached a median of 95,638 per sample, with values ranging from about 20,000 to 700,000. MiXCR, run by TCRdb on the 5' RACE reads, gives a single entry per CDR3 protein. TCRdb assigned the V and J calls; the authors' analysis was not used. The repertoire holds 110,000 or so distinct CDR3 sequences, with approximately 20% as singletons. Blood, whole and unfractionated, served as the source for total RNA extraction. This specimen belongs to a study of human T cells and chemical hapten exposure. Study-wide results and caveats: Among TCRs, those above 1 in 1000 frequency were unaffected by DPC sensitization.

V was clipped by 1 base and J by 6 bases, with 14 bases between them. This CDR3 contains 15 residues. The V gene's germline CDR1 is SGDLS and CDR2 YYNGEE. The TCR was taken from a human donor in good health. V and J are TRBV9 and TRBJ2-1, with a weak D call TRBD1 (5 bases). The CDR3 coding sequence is TGTGCCAGCAGCGTACAGGGCTCTACGATCAATGAGCAGTTCTTC. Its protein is CASSVQGSTINEQFF.